This T cell receptor (beta chain) derives from a study of cytomegalovirus exposure and HLA in healthy donors. Study summary: Of the donors genotyped, several hundred in all, about 80% fell in the Caucasian-associated ancestry cluster.

Germline V gene data show CDR1 as SGHRS and CDR2 as YFSETQ. The CDR3 runs to 14 residues. The PCR employed 60 Vbeta primers together with 13 Jbeta primers. The method was immunoSEQ multiplex PCR; TCRdb's version includes in-frame clones alone and lacks a portion of them. Of tens of thousands of clones detected, just over 75% appear once; the ten largest clones hold less than 7.5%. Study results and caveats: Accurate HLA-A and HLA-B prediction from TCR beta sequences was reported for most subjects. Follow-up analysis later connected one missense variant in DCLRE1C with trimming of TCR beta V- and J-genes. Association of 17,000 or so TCR beta sequences with HLA alleles was found at 0.05 false discovery rate in a later analysis.

About this clone itself: Antigen: not known. A read error may account for a junction end that differs from germline.

This receptor was taken from a man between 45 and 60 years old in good health and CMV-seronegative. The chain is built from TRBV5-1 and TRBJ1-1, with TRBD1 matching over 9 bases. Material for sequencing was PBMCs. CDR3 in amino acids: CASSRGQGFSETFF. For the CDR3, the DNA is TGCGCCAGCAGCAGGGGACAGGGTTTCTCTGAAACTTTCTTT.